Below, 28 T cell receptor beta chains from the same sample are listed, as sequenced in a study of pediatric ulcerative colitis. The repertoire was sequenced with immunoSEQ multiplex PCR; TCRdb's copy has only in-frame clones and lacks some. This sample has 40,000 to 60,000 clones, with around 76% found just once. Rectal tissue came from one to two pinch biopsies taken at colonoscopy. Sample: gut tissue. All receptors come from a girl between 10 and 17 years old with moderate ulcerative colitis.

The V gene is TRBV5-1, the J gene TRBJ2-2; no clear D gene. CDR1 SGHRS and CDR2 YFSETQ come from the germline V gene. V was cut by 6 bases and J by 4 bases, with 19 bases left in between. CDR3 length equals 16 residues. This CDR3 reads CASTSSENSFTGELFF. In DNA form, the CDR3 reads TGCGCCAGCACCTCGAGCGAAAACAGCTTCACCGGGGAGCTGTTTTTT.

The gene calls are TRBV6-1 and TRBJ2-1; D is unresolved. Germline CDR1 MNHNS, CDR2 SASEGT. The CDR3 is 13 amino acids. V lost 2 bases and J 12 bases, leaving 14 bases between the germline ends. The chain's CDR3 is CASSEQEGYLQFF. Here the CDR3 DNA reads TGTGCCAGCAGTGAACAGGAAGGTTACCTGCAGTTCTTC.

V gene TRBV7-2 combines with J gene TRBJ1-3; D is uncertain. Germline lookup yields CDR1 SGHTA and CDR2 FQGNSA. Trimming took off 4 bases at V and 0 bases at J, with 13 bases between the two ends. The CDR3 runs 16 residues. In nucleotides, the CDR3 is TGTGCCAGCAGCTGGGTGGGTGTGGTCTCTGGAAACACCATATATTTT. Residues: CASSWVGVVSGNTIYF.

This clone was picked up one time. The V gene is TRBV27, the J gene TRBJ2-6, with 8 nucleotides matching TRBD1. This CDR3 is 16 amino acids long. Germline V CDR1 and CDR2: MNHEY, SMNVEV (reference sequence). The V segment lost 3 bases and the J segment 4 bases; nucleotides outside the gene matches: 5. The CDR3 sequence: CASSFTDREGANVLTF. CDR3 in DNA: TGTGCCAGCAGTTTTACGGACAGGGAAGGGGCCAACGTCCTGACTTTC.

With respect to this clone: This specimen includes other DNA sequences encoding the same CDR3. The chain has TRBV4-1 and TRBJ1-1; no clear D gene. V was clipped by 1 base and J by 1 base, with 7 bases between them. The CDR3 spans 14 residues. Germline CDR1 reads MGHRA; CDR2 reads YSYEKL. Here the CDR3 reads CASSQGPGNTEAFF. The CDR3 DNA follows: TGCGCCAGCAGCCAAGGGCCTGGGAACACTGAAGCTTTCTTT.

The chain carries TRBV11-2 and TRBJ2-4; D is perhaps TRBD2 (5 bases). The CDR3 sequence is 15 residues long. Germline CDR1 reads SGHAT; CDR2 reads FQNNGV. Trimming pared 6 bases from V and 0 bases from J, leaving 12 bases between. Here the CDR3 DNA reads TGTGCCAGCAGTCGGGGATGGGGAGCCAAAAACATTCAGTACTTC. It specifies CASSRGWGAKNIQYF.

This chain connects TRBV30 to TRBJ1-5; TRBD1 might be the D (6 bases). The length of the CDR3 is 16 residues. Germline V gene sequence: CDR1 GTSNPN, CDR2 SVGIG (reference sequence). V was trimmed by 3 bases and J by 6 bases, leaving 21 bases between them. The CDR3 DNA reads TGTGCCTGGAGCTCATCCTTGACAGGCAAGGGTCAGCCCCAGCATTTT. This codes for CAWSSSLTGKGQPQHF.

V is TRBV9 and J is TRBJ2-3; D gene uncertain. The CDR3 contains 16 residues. In germline, CDR1 is SGDLS, CDR2 YYNGEE. V gave up 6 bases and J gave up 1 base, with 18 bases separating them. The CDR3 nucleotides read TGTGCCAGCACCCTCTCGGGTAGGGCGGGCACAGATACGCAGTATTTT. Protein: CASTLSGRAGTDTQYF.

The CDR3 loop reads CSVEDRWGLATEAFF. CDR3 in DNA: TGCAGCGTTGAAGATAGGTGGGGTTTGGCTACTGAAGCTTTCTTT. The J gene is TRBJ1-1, the V gene TRBV29-1, with D uncertain. Trimming took 0 bases from V and 5 from J, leaving 16 bases between them. In germline, CDR1 is SQVTM, CDR2 ANQGSEA. There are 15 residues in the CDR3.

The V call is TRBV19, the J call TRBJ2-7; the match to TRBD2 covers 14 bases. The V and J ends lost 3 bases and 3 bases, in that order; junction bases with no gene match: 22. This CDR3 has 22 residues. Per the germline V gene, CDR1 is LNHDA and CDR2 is SQIVND (reference sequence). CDR3 sequence: CASSIRAPGDLGLAGAFYEQYF. The CDR3 DNA follows: TGTGCCAGTAGTATTCGGGCCCCGGGGGACCTGGGACTAGCGGGAGCCTTCTACGAGCAGTACTTC.

This clone was seen only once. This chain joins TRBV4-1 and TRBJ2-2, with D uncertain. V lost 4 bases to trimming and J lost 1 base, with 7 bases between them. Germline V gives CDR1 MGHRA, CDR2 YSYEKL. The CDR3 totals 14 residues. The CDR3 DNA sequence: TGCGCCAGCAGCCGATTAGAGAACACCGGGGAGCTGTTTTTT. Residues: CASSRLENTGELFF.

The J gene is TRBJ2-7, the V gene TRBV21-1. TRBV21-1 is a recognized pseudogene. CDR3 length equals 9 residues. The CDR3: CASSGGQYF. The CDR3 region has the DNA TGTGCCAGCAGCGGGGGGCAGTACTTC.

V and J are TRBV19 and TRBJ1-5; D is unresolved. This CDR3 contains 13 residues. V was pared by 5 bases and J by 5 bases, with 10 bases between. Looked up from germline, CDR1 is LNHDA and CDR2 is SQIVND (reference sequence). The CDR3 DNA reads as TGTGCCAGTAGTGAACAGAGGGATCAGCCCCAGCATTTT. Translation gives CASSEQRDQPQHF.

V usage is TRBV6-5 and J usage is TRBJ2-7, with 7 bases that match TRBD2. V shed 2 bases and J 2 bases; nucleotides not matched to a gene: 9. Germline-derived CDR1 and CDR2 are MNHEY and SVGAGI. The CDR3 totals 16 residues. The CDR3 nucleotides are TGTGCCAGCAGTTACCGGTTGGCTAGCGGTACCTACGAGCAGTACTTC. Amino acid sequence: CASSYRLASGTYEQYF.

The chain has TRBV28 and TRBJ2-7, with TRBD2 identical over 10 bases. Germline lookup yields CDR1 MDHEN and CDR2 SYDVKM. The CDR3 spans 14 residues. Trimming cost V 5 bases and J 4 bases; bases outside gene matches: 5. CDR3 DNA sequence: TGTGCCAGCAGTCTAGCGGGAGACTCTTACGAGCAGTACTTC. This codes for CASSLAGDSYEQYF.

This clone was counted a few times. The rearrangement uses TRBV6-5 and TRBJ1-3; no firm D call. V lost 6 bases and J lost 4, with 10 bases in between. The CDR3 is 13 amino acids. Germline V lookup: CDR1 MNHEY, CDR2 SVGAGI. The CDR3 DNA reads TGTGCCAGCAGGGCGATCCAAGGAAACACCATATATTTT. It translates to CASRAIQGNTIYF.

The chain links TRBV6-6 to TRBJ1-1; 7 bases align to TRBD1. CDR1 MNHNY and CDR2 SVGAGI come from the germline V gene (reference sequence). The CDR3 consists of 14 residues. The V segment lost 6 bases and the J segment 3 bases; nucleotides outside the gene matches: 7. This CDR3 is CASSVDRDYTEAFF. The CDR3 DNA reads as TGTGCCAGCAGCGTTGACAGGGATTACACTGAAGCTTTCTTT.

The chain has TRBV19 and TRBJ1-1, with no clear D. Germline V gene data show CDR1 as LNHDA and CDR2 as SQIVND (reference sequence). V was pared by 5 bases and J by 1 base, with 8 bases between. This CDR3 contains 13 residues. Here the CDR3 reads CASSLQTNTEAFF. The CDR3 region has the DNA TGTGCCAGTAGTCTGCAGACGAACACTGAAGCTTTCTTT.

The sample holds one count of this clone. This chain links TRBV7-2 with TRBJ2-1; TRBD1 might be the D (5 bases). The CDR3 has 13 residues. V shed 6 bases and J shed 4 bases, with 10 bases lying between them. The germline gives CDR1 SGHTA, CDR2 FQGNSA. The CDR3 protein is CASSHDSYNEQFF. The CDR3 DNA reads as TGTGCCAGCAGTCACGACAGTTACAATGAGCAGTTCTTC.

The genes are TRBV18 and TRBJ2-1, with 11 bases that match TRBD2. CDR1 and CDR2 from the germline V gene are KGHSH and LQKENI. The CDR3 runs to 16 residues. J gave up 7 bases and V 4 bases, and 9 bases lay outside the gene matches. CDR3 sequence (DNA): TGTGCCAGCTCACAAGGACTAGCGGGTGGTGGAAATGAGCAGTTCTTC. This codes for CASSQGLAGGGNEQFF.

This sequence joins TRBV4-1 and TRBJ1-2; 8 bases fit TRBD1. V shed 2 bases and J 3 bases; nucleotides not matched to a gene: 5. The CDR3 consists of 15 residues. The germline V gene encodes CDR1 MGHRA and CDR2 YSYEKL. CDR3 nucleotides: TGCGCCAGCAGCCAATCAGGGGGCACATACTATGGCTACACCTTC. Translating gives CASSQSGGTYYGYTF.

This chain links TRBV2 with TRBJ2-1, with TRBD2 matching over 7 bases. V shed 5 bases and J 5 bases; nucleotides not matched to a gene: 9. The CDR3 totals 15 residues. Looked up from germline, CDR1 is SNHLY and CDR2 is FYNNEI. CDR3 loop: CASSLLASANNEQFF. The CDR3 DNA reads as TGTGCCAGCAGTTTACTAGCGTCGGCGAACAATGAGCAGTTCTTC.

The chain is built from TRBV15 and TRBJ1-3; D is unresolved. CDR1 and CDR2 from the germline V gene are LNHNV and YYDKDF (reference sequence). V was cut by 3 bases and J by 7 bases, with 7 bases left in between. The CDR3 has 12 residues. CDR3: CATSREMNTIYF. CDR3 nucleotides: TGTGCCACCAGCAGGGAGATGAACACCATATATTTT.

The V gene is TRBV15, the J gene TRBJ2-5; D uncertain. Germline values: CDR1 LNHNV, CDR2 YYDKDF (reference sequence). V lost 1 base to trimming and J lost 0 bases, with 15 bases between them. CDR3 length: 17 amino acids. CDR3 sequence reads: CATSRGPKLRDQETQYF. Here the CDR3 DNA reads TGTGCCACCAGCAGAGGCCCAAAGTTAAGGGACCAAGAGACCCAGTACTTC. Together with reference TRBV15 and TRBJ2-5, the CDR3 gives the full variable domain: DAMVIQNPRYQVTQFGKPVTLSCSQTLNHNVMYWYQQKSSQAPKLLFHYYDKDFNNEADTPDNFQSRRPNTSFCFLDIRSPGLGDTAMYLCATSRGPKLRDQETQYFGPGTRLLVL.

The chain links TRBV25-1 to TRBJ2-3; the match to TRBD1 covers 10 bases. V shed 1 base, J shed 3 bases, and the junction held 4 bases outside the gene matches. The germline V gene has CDR1 MGHDK and CDR2 SYGVNS. The CDR3 runs 16 residues. DNA of the CDR3: TGTGCCAGCAGTGAATCAGACAGGGGGCCTACAGATACGCAGTATTTT. It translates to CASSESDRGPTDTQYF.

The rearrangement uses TRBV4-2 and TRBJ2-2; D gene unclear. Deletions cut 4 bases from V and 2 bases from J, with 11 bases between. Germline V CDR1 and CDR2: LGHNA, YNFKEQ. This CDR3 has 15 amino acids. The CDR3 region has the DNA TGTGCCAGCAGCCGGGCATTGGAAAACACCGGGGAGCTGTTTTTT. Its translation: CASSRALENTGELFF.

This chain uses TRBV21-1 with TRBJ1-1; the table's TRBD1 call for D was not verified on the DNA. TRBV21-1 is marked as a pseudogene. The CDR3 is 14 amino acids. The DNA for the CDR3 is TGTGCCAGCAGCAGCAGGGGGTGGGACACTGAAGCTTTCTTT. Translating it yields CASSSRGWDTEAFF.

This clone showed up just once. The V gene is TRBV5-1, the J gene TRBJ2-5; unclear D gene. CDR3 length: 13 residues. The germline gives CDR1 SGHRS, CDR2 YFSETQ. The ends were cut back, 3 bases at V and 2 bases at J, with 8 bases in the middle. The CDR3 reads CASSSQVQETQYF. The CDR3 nucleotides are TGCGCCAGCAGCTCTCAGGTACAAGAGACCCAGTACTTC.